This TCR beta chain was found in a study of blood T cell repertoires in COVID-19. Looking at the study overall: Whether acute or convalescent, the COVID-19 samples came from the United States, Italy and Spain. T cells, B-cell-depleted T cells, or PBMCs supplied cDNA or gDNA.

This clone was counted between two and nine times. V dropped 5 bases and J dropped 7 bases, with 12 bases sitting between them. Looked up from germline, CDR1 is SEHNR and CDR2 is FQNEAQ (reference sequence). The CDR3 is made up of 12 amino acids. Original processing methods: Amplified reference gene primers provided the basis for estimating nucleated cell counts. Sequencing was performed with immunoSEQ multiplex PCR; in TCRdb, only in-frame clones are kept and a portion is missing. D and trimming were read from the DNA, whereas the V and J calls and clone size are those reported in that table. The sample has about 110,000 clones; less than 85% are singletons.

This clonotype originated in a woman older than 75 with acute or convalescent COVID-19. V gene TRBV7-9 combines with J gene TRBJ2-7; D is possibly TRBD1 (6 bases). The sequenced sample was peripheral blood. CDR3 bases: TGTGCCAGCAGCCGCCCCGGACAGGAGCAGTACTTC. Encoded protein: CASSRPGQEQYF.